The 20 T cell receptor beta chains presented below share a single source sample, sequenced in a study of cytomegalovirus exposure and HLA in healthy donors. The PCR contained 60 Vbeta and 13 Jbeta primers. Clones were read by immunoSEQ multiplex PCR, and TCRdb kept only the in-frame ones, dropping some. The sample records around 94,000 clones, around 77% being singletons. Sequencing input: PBMCs. The origin of the receptors is a male donor in good health and CMV-seropositive.

J is TRBJ2-7 and V is TRBV29-1; 7 bases line up with TRBD1. The CDR3 is 13 amino acids. Germline V gives CDR1 SQVTM, CDR2 ANQGSEA. The junction had 6 bases not matched to a gene; V was cut back by 7 bases and J by 0 bases. CDR3: CSARQGSSYEQYF. In DNA form, the CDR3 reads TGCAGCGCCAGACAGGGAAGCTCCTACGAGCAGTACTTC.

CDR3 nucleotides: TGTGCCAGCAGCTTCGGGAAGAGACTAGCGGGTTGGTACAATGAGCAGTTCTTC. Amino acids: CASSFGKRLAGWYNEQFF. The genes are TRBV11-2 and TRBJ2-1, with 10 bases lining up with TRBD2. The junction had 12 bases not matched to a gene; V was cut back by 3 bases and J by 4 bases. CDR1 and CDR2 from the germline V gene are SGHAT and FQNNGV. This CDR3 has 18 amino acids.

The rearrangement uses TRBV5-1 and TRBJ2-1; a possible D gene is TRBD2 (6 bases). Germline V gene sequence: CDR1 SGHRS, CDR2 YFSETQ. Trimming cost V 3 bases and J 8 bases, with 12 bases left between them. This CDR3 has 13 residues. CDR3 sequence (DNA): TGCGCCAGCAGCTCGGAGGGGAGCGATGAGCAGTTCTTC. Translating it yields CASSSEGSDEQFF.

This clone was seen only once. V usage is TRBV7-9 and J usage is TRBJ2-5, with TRBD2 identical over 11 bases. Trimming at V came to 2 bases and at J to 5 bases, leaving 4 bases not matched to a gene. Germline-derived CDR1 and CDR2 are SEHNR and FQNEAQ (reference sequence). The CDR3 runs 15 residues. As DNA, the CDR3 is TGTGCCAGCAGCTTATGGGTAGCGGGAGGGGAGACCCAGTACTTC. Encoded protein: CASSLWVAGGETQYF.

A single count supports this clone. The genes are TRBV5-1 and TRBJ1-2; D gene unclear. Between the trimmed V and J ends, which lost 0 bases and 6 bases, there was a span of 15 bases. Germline values: CDR1 SGHRS, CDR2 YFSETQ. The CDR3 covers 15 residues. This chain's CDR3 is CASSLDPGYSNGYTF. CDR3 bases: TGCGCCAGCAGCTTGGACCCGGGATACTCCAATGGCTACACCTTC. The full variable domain, its missing parts supplied by reference TRBV5-1 and TRBJ1-2, is KAGVTQTPRYLIKTRGQQVTLSCSPISGHRSVSWYQQTPGQGLQFLFEYFSETQRNKGNFPGRFSGRQFSNSRSEMNVSTLELGDSALYLCASSLDPGYSNGYTFGSGTRLTVV.

V usage is TRBV6-5 and J usage is TRBJ2-3; D is possibly TRBD2 (5 bases). Germline V lookup: CDR1 MNHEY, CDR2 SVGAGI. Trimming took off 8 bases at V and 5 bases at J, with 11 bases between the two ends. The CDR3 contains 12 residues. The CDR3 sequence: CASQDWKDTQYF. DNA for the CDR3: TGTGCCAGCCAGGACTGGAAAGATACGCAGTATTTT.

The gene calls are TRBV9 and TRBJ2-1; 11 bases agree with TRBD1. The CDR3 consists of 17 residues. Germline trimming cut 7 bases from V and 1 base from J; bases unmatched to any gene: 10. The germline CDR1 and CDR2 sequences are SGDLS and YYNGEE. As DNA, the CDR3 is TGTGCCAGCGGAGAGGACAGGGGGCCTCGATCCTACAATGAGCAGTTCTTC. Its protein product is CASGEDRGPRSYNEQFF.

The chain uses TRBV7-2 and TRBJ1-1; a weak D match, TRBD1 (5 bases). The germline gives CDR1 SGHTA, CDR2 FQGNSA. This CDR3 is built from 14 residues. V lost 5 bases and J lost 4, with 14 bases in between. CDR3 nucleotide sequence: TGTGCCAGCAGCCTTTCCAGGGCAGGCACTGAAGCTTTCTTT. This encodes CASSLSRAGTEAFF.

The chain links TRBV7-3 to TRBJ2-1, with 7 nucleotides matching TRBD2. Per germline, CDR1 SGHTA and CDR2 FQGTGA. V dropped 2 bases and J dropped 7; count of bases not matched to a gene: 11. This CDR3 contains 16 residues. CDR3 in DNA: TGTGCCAGCAGCTTACGGGACCTGGGGGGGGGAAATGAGCAGTTCTTC. The encoded protein is CASSLRDLGGGNEQFF.

This chain connects TRBV28 to TRBJ2-5; possible D gene TRBD1, 5 bases. With the DNA end fitting TRBJ2-7 better, the J assignment may be wrong. The CDR3 spans 14 residues. The germline gives CDR1 MDHEN, CDR2 SYDVKM. CDR3 protein: CASTPKGARYEQYF. The CDR3 nucleotides are TGTGCCAGCACCCCCAAAGGGGCGAGGTACGAGCAGTACTTC.

This chain links TRBV7-2 with TRBJ1-2; 12 bases align to TRBD1. Germline values: CDR1 SGHTA, CDR2 FQGNSA. This CDR3 is built from 14 residues. V shed 5 bases and J 7 bases; nucleotides not matched to a gene: 5. The DNA for the CDR3 is TGTGCCAGCAGCCGGGACAGGGGGCCCTCTGGCTACACCTTC. It translates to CASSRDRGPSGYTF.

This clone was seen only once. This chain joins TRBV5-1 and TRBJ1-2; TRBD1 is a possible D gene (5 bases). V gave up 3 bases and J gave up 2 bases, with 11 bases separating them. This CDR3 is built from 14 residues. Looked up from germline, CDR1 is SGHRS and CDR2 is YFSETQ. This CDR3 reads CASSWGAVNYGYTF. DNA of the CDR3: TGCGCCAGCAGCTGGGGCGCGGTGAACTATGGCTACACCTTC.

The chain links TRBV4-3 to TRBJ2-1; 9 positions match TRBD2. V lost 3 bases, J lost 2 bases, and 2 bases stayed unmatched. The CDR3 spans 15 residues. Germline-derived CDR1 and CDR2 are LGHNA and YSLEER. DNA of the CDR3: TGCGCCAGCAGCCAGTTAGCGGGAGCCTACAATGAGCAGTTCTTC. Translated: CASSQLAGAYNEQFF.

The rearrangement uses TRBV4-1 and TRBJ2-1, with 9 bases identical to TRBD2. The trim removed 4 bases at V and 6 bases at J, leaving 10 bases unmatched. The CDR3 consists of 16 residues. Germline CDR1 is MGHRA and CDR2 is YSYEKL. The CDR3 spells CASSPPSSGSPNEQFF. Here the CDR3 DNA reads TGCGCCAGCAGCCCCCCGAGTAGCGGGAGCCCCAATGAGCAGTTCTTC.

This clone appeared a few times. V gene TRBV7-8 combines with J gene TRBJ2-5, with D possibly TRBD1 on 6 matching bases. The J call may be mistaken, given a closer DNA end match to TRBJ2-7. This CDR3 comprises 15 residues. CDR1 is SGHVS and CDR2 is FQNEAQ in the germline V gene. The CDR3 bases are TGTGCCAGCAGCTTAGAGTCAGGGGTGTTCTACGAGCAGTACTTC. Translating gives CASSLESGVFYEQYF.

The chain has TRBV7-9 and TRBJ1-1; D is undetermined. Germline V gives CDR1 SEHNR, CDR2 FQNEAQ (reference sequence). V was cut by 5 bases and J by 3 bases, with 10 bases left in between. This CDR3 has 13 amino acids. The DNA of the CDR3 is TGTGCCAGCAGCCCCCCCGGGTACACTGAAGCTTTCTTT. It codes for CASSPPGYTEAFF.

This chain joins TRBV19 and TRBJ2-5, with D maybe TRBD1 (6 bases). V gave up 3 bases and J gave up 5 bases, with 13 bases separating them. The CDR3 is made up of 14 amino acids. In germline, CDR1 is LNHDA, CDR2 SQIVND (reference sequence). This CDR3 is CASSIGGAEETQYF. The CDR3 DNA is TGTGCCAGTAGTATTGGGGGCGCGGAGGAGACCCAGTACTTC.

The rearrangement links TRBV6-5 to TRBJ2-1; 8 bases are a match to TRBD2. The germline V gene has CDR1 MNHEY and CDR2 SVGAGI. V trimming: 6 bases; J trimming: 3 bases; junction bases outside the gene matches: 7. The CDR3 totals 15 residues. CDR3 protein: CASRPSGRVYNEQFF. CDR3 nucleotides: TGTGCCAGCAGGCCAAGCGGGAGAGTCTACAATGAGCAGTTCTTC.

To note about this clone: One junction end does not reproduce the germline sequence, and a read error may be involved. The rearrangement links TRBV7-3 to TRBJ2-6, with 8 bases that match TRBD2. The CDR3 has 18 residues. Germline V gene lookup returns CDR1 SGHTA and CDR2 FQGTGA. The CDR3 nucleotides are TGTGCCAGCAGCCCCCGATCCCTAGCGGGCTCTGGGGCCAACGGCCTGACTTTC. Amino acids: CASSPRSLAGSGANGLTF.

V and J are TRBV5-1 and TRBJ2-1; weak D call: TRBD2 (6 bases). Trimming cost V 4 bases and J 10 bases, with 12 bases left between them. The CDR3 covers 12 residues. The V gene's germline CDR1 is SGHRS and CDR2 YFSETQ. In nucleotides, the CDR3 is TGCGCCAGCAGCCCTAGCGTGGGAGAGCAGTTCTTC. Its translation is CASSPSVGEQFF.